The source of this T cell receptor beta chain is a study of T cell clones after liver transplantation. Study-wide background: Apart from a few HCV-positive recipients, transplants were for non-autoimmune, non-viral reasons. General study findings and limits: The donor-reactive repertoire was only partly measurable in a couple of subjects, lacking donor cells.

Concerning this clone: Its antigen is still unknown.

Here immunoSEQ multiplex PCR was the method, and the copy in TCRdb shows in-frame clones only, minus some. The sample yields tens of thousands of clones, about 82% seen once. V dropped 3 bases and J dropped 6; count of bases not matched to a gene: 1. Germline CDR1 is MDHEN and CDR2 is SYDVKM. The CDR3 is 14 amino acids. The receptor comes from a human patient who received a liver transplant. Some T cells may originate from the graft donor. Source: CD4+ T cells from blood, taken 46 months after liver transplant. The V call is TRBV28, the J call TRBJ2-7; the match to TRBD2 covers 14 bases. The CDR3 region is CASSFGLAGGEQYF. The CDR3 DNA reads TGTGCCAGCAGTTTTGGACTAGCGGGAGGCGAGCAGTACTTC.